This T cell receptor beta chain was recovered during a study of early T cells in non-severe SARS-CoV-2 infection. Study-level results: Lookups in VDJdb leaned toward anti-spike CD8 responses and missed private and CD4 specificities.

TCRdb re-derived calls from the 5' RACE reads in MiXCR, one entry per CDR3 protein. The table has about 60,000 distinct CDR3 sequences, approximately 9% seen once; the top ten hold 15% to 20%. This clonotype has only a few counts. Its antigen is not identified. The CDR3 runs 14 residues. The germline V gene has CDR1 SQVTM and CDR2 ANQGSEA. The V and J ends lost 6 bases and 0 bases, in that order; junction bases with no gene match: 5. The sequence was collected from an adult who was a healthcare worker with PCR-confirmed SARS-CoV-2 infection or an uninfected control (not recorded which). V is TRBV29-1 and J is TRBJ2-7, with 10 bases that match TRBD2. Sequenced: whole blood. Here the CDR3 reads CSVATSGISYEQYF. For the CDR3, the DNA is TGCAGCGTGGCAACTAGCGGGATCTCCTACGAGCAGTACTTC.